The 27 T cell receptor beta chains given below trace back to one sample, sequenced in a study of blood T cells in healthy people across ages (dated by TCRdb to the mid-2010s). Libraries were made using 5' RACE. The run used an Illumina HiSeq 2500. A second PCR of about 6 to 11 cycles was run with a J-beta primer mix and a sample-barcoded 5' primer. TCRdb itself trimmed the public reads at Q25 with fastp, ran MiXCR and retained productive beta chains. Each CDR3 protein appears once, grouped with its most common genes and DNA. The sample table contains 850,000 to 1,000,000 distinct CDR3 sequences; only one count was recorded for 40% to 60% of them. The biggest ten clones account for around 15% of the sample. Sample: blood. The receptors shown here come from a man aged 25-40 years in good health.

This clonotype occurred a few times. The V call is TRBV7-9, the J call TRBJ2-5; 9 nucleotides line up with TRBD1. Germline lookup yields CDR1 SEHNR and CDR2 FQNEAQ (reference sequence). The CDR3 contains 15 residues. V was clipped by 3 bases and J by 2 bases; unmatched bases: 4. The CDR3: CASSFWTGVQETQYF. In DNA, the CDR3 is TGTGCCAGCAGCTTCTGGACAGGGGTTCAAGAGACCCAGTACTTC.

Here the CDR3 reads CSAKGGTQYGYTF. CDR3 coding DNA: TGCAGTGCAAAGGGGGGGACCCAATACGGCTACACCTTC. This chain links TRBV20-1 with TRBJ1-2; maybe TRBD1 (6 bases). The CDR3 sequence is 13 residues long. CDR1 and CDR2 from the germline V gene are DFQATT and SNEGSKA (reference sequence). V was shortened by 6 bases and J by 8 bases, with 19 bases between the two germline ends.

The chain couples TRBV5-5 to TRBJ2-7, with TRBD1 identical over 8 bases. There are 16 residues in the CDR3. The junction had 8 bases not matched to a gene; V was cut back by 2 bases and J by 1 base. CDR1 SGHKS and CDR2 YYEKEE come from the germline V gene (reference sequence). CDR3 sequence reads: CASSLPRTGFSYEQYF. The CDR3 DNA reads TGTGCCAGCAGCTTACCGAGGACAGGGTTTTCCTACGAGCAGTACTTC.

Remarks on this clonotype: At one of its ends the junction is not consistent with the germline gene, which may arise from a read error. CDR3 DNA sequence: TGCAGTCCCAGCCGACAGTTACAAGGGACCCAGTACTTC. This codes for CSPSRQLQGTQYF. The chain carries TRBV20-1 and TRBJ2-7, with D possibly being TRBD1 (5 bases). The DNA end favors TRBJ2-5, so the J call may be wrong. From germline, CDR1 is DFQATT and CDR2 SNEGSKA (reference sequence). The CDR3 has 13 residues.

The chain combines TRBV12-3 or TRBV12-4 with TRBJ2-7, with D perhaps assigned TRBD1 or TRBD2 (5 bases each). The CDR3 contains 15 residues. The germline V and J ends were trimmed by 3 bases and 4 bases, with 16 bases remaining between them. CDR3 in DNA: TGTGCCAGCAGTTTGGGCCAGGGAGTTCTATACGAGCAGTACTTC. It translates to CASSLGQGVLYEQYF.

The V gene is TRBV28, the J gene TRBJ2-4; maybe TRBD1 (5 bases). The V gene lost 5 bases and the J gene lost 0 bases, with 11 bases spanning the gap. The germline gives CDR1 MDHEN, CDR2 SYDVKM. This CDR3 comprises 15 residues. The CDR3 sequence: CASSPATVAKNIQYF. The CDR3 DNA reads TGTGCCAGCAGTCCAGCGACAGTAGCCAAAAACATTCAGTACTTC.

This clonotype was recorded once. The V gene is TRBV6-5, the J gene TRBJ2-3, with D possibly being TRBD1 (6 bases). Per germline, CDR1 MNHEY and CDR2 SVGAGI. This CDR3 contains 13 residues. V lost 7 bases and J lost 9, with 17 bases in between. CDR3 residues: CASTVIGGGTQYF. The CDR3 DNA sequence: TGTGCCAGCACAGTTATAGGGGGTGGGACGCAGTATTTT.

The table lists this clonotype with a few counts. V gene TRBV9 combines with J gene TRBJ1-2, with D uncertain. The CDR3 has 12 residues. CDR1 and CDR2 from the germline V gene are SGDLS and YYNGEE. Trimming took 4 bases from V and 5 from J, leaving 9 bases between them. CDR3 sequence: CASSPLEYGYTF. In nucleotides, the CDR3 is TGTGCCAGCAGCCCCTTAGAGTATGGCTACACCTTC.

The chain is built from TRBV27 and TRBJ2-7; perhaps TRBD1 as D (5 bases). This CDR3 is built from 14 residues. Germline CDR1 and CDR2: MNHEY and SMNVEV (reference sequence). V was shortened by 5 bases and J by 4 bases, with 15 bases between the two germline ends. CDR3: CASSRQGQVYEQYF. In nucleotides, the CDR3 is TGTGCCAGCAGTCGCCAAGGACAAGTATACGAGCAGTACTTC.

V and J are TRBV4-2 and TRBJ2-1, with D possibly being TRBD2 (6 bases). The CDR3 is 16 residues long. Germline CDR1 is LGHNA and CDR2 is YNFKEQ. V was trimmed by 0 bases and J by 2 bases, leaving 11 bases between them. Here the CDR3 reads CASSQDASVAYNEQFF. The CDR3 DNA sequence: TGTGCCAGCAGCCAAGATGCTAGCGTGGCCTACAATGAGCAGTTCTTC.

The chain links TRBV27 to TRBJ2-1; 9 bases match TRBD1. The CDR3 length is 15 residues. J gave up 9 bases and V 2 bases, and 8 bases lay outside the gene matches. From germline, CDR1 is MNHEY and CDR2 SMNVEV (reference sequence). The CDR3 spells CASSLMGTGNTEQFF. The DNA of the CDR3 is TGTGCCAGCAGTTTAATGGGGACAGGGAATACTGAGCAGTTCTTC.

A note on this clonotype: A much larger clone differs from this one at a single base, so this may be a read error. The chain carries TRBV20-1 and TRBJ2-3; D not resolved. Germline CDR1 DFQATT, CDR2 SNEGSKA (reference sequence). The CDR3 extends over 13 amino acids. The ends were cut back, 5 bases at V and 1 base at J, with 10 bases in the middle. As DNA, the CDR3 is TGCAGTGCTGTATGGGCGGGCACAGATACGCAGTATTTT. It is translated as CSAVWAGTDTQYF.

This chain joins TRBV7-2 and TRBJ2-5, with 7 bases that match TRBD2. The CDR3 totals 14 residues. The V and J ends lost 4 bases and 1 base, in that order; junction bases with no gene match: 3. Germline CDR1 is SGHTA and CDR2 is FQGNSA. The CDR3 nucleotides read TGTGCCAGCAGCTCCGAGCGGGGCCAAGAGACCCAGTACTTC. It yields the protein CASSSERGQETQYF.

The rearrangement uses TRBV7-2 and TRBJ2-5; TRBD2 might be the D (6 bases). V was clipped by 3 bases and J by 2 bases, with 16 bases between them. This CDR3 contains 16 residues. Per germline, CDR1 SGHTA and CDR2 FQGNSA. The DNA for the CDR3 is TGTGCCAGCAGCTTGTCTAATATGGGGGGACAAGAGACCCAGTACTTC. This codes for CASSLSNMGGQETQYF.

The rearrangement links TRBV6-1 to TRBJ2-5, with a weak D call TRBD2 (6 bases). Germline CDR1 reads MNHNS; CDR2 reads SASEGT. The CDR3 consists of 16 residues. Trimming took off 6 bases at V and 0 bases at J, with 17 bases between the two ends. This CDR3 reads CASSASNRDYQETQYF. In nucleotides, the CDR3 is TGTGCCAGCAGCGCCTCAAACCGGGACTACCAAGAGACCCAGTACTTC.

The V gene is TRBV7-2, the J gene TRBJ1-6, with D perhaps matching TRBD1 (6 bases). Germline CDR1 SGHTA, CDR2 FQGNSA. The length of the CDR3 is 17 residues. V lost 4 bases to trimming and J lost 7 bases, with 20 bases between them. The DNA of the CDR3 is TGTGCCAGCAGCTACCCCTCCGGGGGCAGGAAAAATTCACCCCTCCACTTT. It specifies CASSYPSGGRKNSPLHF.

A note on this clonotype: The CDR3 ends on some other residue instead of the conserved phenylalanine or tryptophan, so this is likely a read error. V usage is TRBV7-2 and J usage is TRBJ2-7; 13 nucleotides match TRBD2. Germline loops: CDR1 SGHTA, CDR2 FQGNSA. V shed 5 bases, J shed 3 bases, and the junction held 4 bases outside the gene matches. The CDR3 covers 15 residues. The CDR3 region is CASSVRLAGGYEQYL. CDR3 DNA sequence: TGTGCCAGCAGCGTTCGACTAGCGGGGGGCTACGAGCAGTACTTA.

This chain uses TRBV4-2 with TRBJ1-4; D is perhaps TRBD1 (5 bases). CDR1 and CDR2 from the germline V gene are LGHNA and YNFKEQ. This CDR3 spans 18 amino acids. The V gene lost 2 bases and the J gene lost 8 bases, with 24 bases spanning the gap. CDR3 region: CASSQLGATLGLTEKLFF. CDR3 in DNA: TGTGCCAGCAGCCAACTAGGGGCCACTCTGGGGTTGACCGAAAAACTGTTTTTT.

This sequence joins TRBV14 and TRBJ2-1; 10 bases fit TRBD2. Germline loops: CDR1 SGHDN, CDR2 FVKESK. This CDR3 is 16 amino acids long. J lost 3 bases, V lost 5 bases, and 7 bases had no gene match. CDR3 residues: CASSSPGTSDYNEQFF. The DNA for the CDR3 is TGTGCCAGCAGCTCTCCCGGGACTAGCGACTACAATGAGCAGTTCTTC.

Here the CDR3 DNA reads TGTGCCAGCGGGCGGGCAGGGGCGAACACCGGGGAGCTGTTTTTT. Its translation is CASGRAGANTGELFF. The chain uses TRBV27 and TRBJ2-2; the D gene is possibly TRBD1 (6 bases). The V gene's germline CDR1 is MNHEY and CDR2 SMNVEV (reference sequence). The CDR3 runs to 15 residues. Trimming removed 8 bases from V and 0 bases from J, with 13 bases in between.

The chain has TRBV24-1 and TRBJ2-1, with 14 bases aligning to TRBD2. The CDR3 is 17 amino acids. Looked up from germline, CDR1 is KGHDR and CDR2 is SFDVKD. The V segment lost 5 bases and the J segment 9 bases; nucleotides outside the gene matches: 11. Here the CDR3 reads CATSGRSGTSGGSEQFF. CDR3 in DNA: TGTGCCACCAGTGGTCGGTCCGGGACTAGCGGGGGAAGTGAGCAGTTCTTC.

DNA for the CDR3: TGTGCCAGCACCTCCCGGGACAGTTCCTACGAGCAGTACTTC. Translation gives CASTSRDSSYEQYF. The chain employs TRBV12-3 or TRBV12-4 and TRBJ2-7; 7 bases fit TRBD1. V shed 7 bases, J shed 1 base, and the junction held 7 bases outside the gene matches. This CDR3 has 14 residues.

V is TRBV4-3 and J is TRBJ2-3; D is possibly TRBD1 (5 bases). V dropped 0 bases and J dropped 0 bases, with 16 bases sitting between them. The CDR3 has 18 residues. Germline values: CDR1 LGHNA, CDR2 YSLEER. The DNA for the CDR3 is TGCGCCAGCAGCCAAGAGCCTCCGACAGTTTCTAGCACAGATACGCAGTATTTT. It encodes CASSQEPPTVSSTDTQYF.

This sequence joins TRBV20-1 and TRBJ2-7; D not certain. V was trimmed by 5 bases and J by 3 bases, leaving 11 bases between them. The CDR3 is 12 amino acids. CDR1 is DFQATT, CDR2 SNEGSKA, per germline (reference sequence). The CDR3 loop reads CSACPHSYEQYF. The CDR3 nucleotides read TGCAGTGCTTGCCCACACAGCTACGAGCAGTACTTC.

CDR3 sequence (DNA): TGTGCCAGCAGTCTAGGGTCCTCAGATACGCAGTATTTT. Its translation is CASSLGSSDTQYF. This rearrangement joins TRBV6-6 to TRBJ2-3, with D uncertain. With 5 bases removed from V and 4 bases from J, the gap between germline ends came to 10 bases. Germline assignment: CDR1 MNHNY and CDR2 SVGAGI (reference sequence). The CDR3 sequence is 13 residues long.

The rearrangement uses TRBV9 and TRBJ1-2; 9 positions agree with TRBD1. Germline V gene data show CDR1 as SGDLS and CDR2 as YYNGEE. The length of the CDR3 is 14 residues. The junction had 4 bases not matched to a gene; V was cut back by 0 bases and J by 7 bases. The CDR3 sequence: CASSVDDRGGGYTF. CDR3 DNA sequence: TGTGCCAGCAGCGTAGATGACAGGGGGGGTGGCTACACCTTC.

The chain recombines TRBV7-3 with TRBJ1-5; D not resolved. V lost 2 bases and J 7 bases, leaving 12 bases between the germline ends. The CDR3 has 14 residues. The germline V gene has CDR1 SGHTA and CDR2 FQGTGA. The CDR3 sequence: CASSLSPGIQPQHF. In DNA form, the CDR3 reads TGTGCCAGCAGCTTATCTCCAGGAATACAGCCCCAGCATTTT. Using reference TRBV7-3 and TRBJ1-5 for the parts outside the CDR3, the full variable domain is GAGVSQTPSNKVTEKGKYVELRCDPISGHTALYWYRQSLGQGPEFLIYFQGTGAADDSGLPNDRFFAVRPEGSVSTLKIQRTERGDSAVYLCASSLSPGIQPQHFGDGTRLSIL.